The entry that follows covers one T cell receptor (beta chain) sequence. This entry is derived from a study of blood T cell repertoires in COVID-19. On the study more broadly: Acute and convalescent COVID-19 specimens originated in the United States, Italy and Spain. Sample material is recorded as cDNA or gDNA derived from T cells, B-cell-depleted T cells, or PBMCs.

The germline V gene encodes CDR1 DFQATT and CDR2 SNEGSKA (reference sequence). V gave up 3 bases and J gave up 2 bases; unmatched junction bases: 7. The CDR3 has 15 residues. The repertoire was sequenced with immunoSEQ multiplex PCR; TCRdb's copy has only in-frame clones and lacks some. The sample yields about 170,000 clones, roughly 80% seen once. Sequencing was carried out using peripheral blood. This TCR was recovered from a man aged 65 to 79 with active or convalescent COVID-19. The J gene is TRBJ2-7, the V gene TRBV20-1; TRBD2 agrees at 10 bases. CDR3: CSASKRAGGPYEQYF. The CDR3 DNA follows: TGCAGTGCTAGTAAACGAGCGGGAGGGCCCTACGAGCAGTACTTC.